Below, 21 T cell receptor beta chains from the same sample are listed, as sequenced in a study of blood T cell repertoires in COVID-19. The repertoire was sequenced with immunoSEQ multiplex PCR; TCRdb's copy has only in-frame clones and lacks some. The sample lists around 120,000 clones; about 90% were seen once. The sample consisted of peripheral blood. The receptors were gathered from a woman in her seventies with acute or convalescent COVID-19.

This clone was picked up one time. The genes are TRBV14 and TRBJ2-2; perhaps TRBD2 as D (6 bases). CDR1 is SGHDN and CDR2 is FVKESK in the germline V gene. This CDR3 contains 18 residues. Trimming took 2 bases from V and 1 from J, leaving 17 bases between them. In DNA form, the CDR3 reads TGTGCCAGCAGCCAATTACCGGGGACGCGGGAGAACACCGGGGAGCTGTTTTTT. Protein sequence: CASSQLPGTRENTGELFF.

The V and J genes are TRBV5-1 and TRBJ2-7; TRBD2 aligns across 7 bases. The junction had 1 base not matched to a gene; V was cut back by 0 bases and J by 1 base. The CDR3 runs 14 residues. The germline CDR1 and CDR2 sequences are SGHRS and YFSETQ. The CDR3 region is CASSLGAGSYEQYF. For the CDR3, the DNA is TGCGCCAGCAGCTTGGGAGCGGGGTCCTACGAGCAGTACTTC.

The CDR3 coding sequence is TGTGCCACCAGTGATACAGGGGAGGGCTACACCTTC. Translation: CATSDTGEGYTF. The chain couples TRBV24-1 to TRBJ1-2; 7 bases agree with TRBD1. Per the germline V gene, CDR1 is KGHDR and CDR2 is SFDVKD. V lost 3 bases and J lost 8; bases outside the gene matches: 2. The length of the CDR3 is 12 residues.

This chain's CDR3 is CASSRYRAFYNEQFF. The CDR3 nucleotides are TGTGCCAGCAGTCGCTACAGGGCCTTCTACAATGAGCAGTTCTTC. This chain connects TRBV6-5 to TRBJ2-1; tentatively, D is TRBD1 (6 bases). Trimming removed 5 bases from V and 3 bases from J, with 14 bases in between. CDR1 and CDR2 (germline): MNHEY, SVGAGI. The CDR3 is made up of 15 amino acids.

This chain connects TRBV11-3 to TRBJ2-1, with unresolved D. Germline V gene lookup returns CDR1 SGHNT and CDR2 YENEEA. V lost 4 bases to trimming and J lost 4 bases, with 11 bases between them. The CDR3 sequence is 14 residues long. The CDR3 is CASSSSRGYNEQFF. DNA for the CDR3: TGTGCCAGCAGCTCGTCAAGAGGATACAATGAGCAGTTCTTC. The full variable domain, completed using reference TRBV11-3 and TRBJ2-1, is EAGVVQSPRYKIIEKKQPVAFWCNPISGHNTLYWYLQNLGQGPELLIRYENEEAVDDSQLPKDRFSAERLKGVDSTLKIQPAELGDSAVYLCASSSSRGYNEQFFGPGTRLTVL.

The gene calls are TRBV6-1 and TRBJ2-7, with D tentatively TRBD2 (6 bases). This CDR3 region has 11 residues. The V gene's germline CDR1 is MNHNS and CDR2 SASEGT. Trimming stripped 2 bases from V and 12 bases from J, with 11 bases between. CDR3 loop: CASSEMEGRYF. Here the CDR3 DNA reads TGTGCCAGCAGTGAAATGGAGGGGAGGTACTTC.

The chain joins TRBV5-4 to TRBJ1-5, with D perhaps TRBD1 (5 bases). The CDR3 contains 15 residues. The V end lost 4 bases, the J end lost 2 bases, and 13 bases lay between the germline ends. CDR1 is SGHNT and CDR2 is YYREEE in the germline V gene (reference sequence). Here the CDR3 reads CASSPGAGRNQPQHF. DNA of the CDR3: TGTGCCAGCAGCCCGGGTGCAGGGCGCAATCAGCCCCAGCATTTT.

The CDR3 sequence: CASSLYWRGSGYTF. CDR3 nucleotides: TGTGCCAGCAGCTTATATTGGAGGGGAAGTGGCTACACCTTC. The chain recombines TRBV11-2 with TRBJ1-2; perhaps TRBD1 as D (5 bases). The CDR3 loop spans 14 amino acids. The V and J ends lost 2 bases and 7 bases respectively, with 14 bases between them. Germline lookup yields CDR1 SGHAT and CDR2 FQNNGV.

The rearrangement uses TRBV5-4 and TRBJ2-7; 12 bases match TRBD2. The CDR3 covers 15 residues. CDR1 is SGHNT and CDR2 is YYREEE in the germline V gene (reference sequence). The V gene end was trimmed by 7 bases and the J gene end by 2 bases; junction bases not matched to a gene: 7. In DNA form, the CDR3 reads TGTGCCAGCCCCGGGGCTAGCGGGGGGGCCTACGAGCAGTACTTC. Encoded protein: CASPGASGGAYEQYF.

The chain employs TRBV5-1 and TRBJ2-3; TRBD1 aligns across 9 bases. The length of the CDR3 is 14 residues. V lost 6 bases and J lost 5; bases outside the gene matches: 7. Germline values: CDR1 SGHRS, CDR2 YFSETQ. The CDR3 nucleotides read TGCGCCAGCACGGTGGGACAGGGAATAGATACGCAGTATTTT. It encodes CASTVGQGIDTQYF.

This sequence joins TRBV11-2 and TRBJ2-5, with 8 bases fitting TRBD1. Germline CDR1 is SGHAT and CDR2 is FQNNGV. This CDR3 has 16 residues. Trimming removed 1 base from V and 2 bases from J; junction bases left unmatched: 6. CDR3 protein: CASSLAVRGQQETQYF. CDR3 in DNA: TGTGCCAGCAGCTTAGCGGTCAGGGGGCAACAAGAGACCCAGTACTTC.

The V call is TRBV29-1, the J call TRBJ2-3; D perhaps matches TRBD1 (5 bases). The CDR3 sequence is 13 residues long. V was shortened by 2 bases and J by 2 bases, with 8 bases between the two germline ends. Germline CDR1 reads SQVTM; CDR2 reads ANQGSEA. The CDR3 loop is CSVELTDTDTQYF. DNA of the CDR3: TGCAGCGTTGAATTGACAGACACAGATACGCAGTATTTT.

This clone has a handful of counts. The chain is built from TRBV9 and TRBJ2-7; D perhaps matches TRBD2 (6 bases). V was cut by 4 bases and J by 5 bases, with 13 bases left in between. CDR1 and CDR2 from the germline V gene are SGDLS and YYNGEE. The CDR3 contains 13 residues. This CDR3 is CASSPGTLDEQYF. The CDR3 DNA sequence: TGTGCCAGCAGCCCAGGGACTCTGGACGAGCAGTACTTC.

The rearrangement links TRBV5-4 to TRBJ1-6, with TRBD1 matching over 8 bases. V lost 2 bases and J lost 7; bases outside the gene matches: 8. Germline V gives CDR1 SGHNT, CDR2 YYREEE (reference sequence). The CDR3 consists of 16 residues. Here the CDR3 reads CASSFGTGGFNSPLHF. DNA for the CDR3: TGTGCCAGCAGCTTTGGGACAGGCGGCTTCAATTCACCCCTCCACTTT.

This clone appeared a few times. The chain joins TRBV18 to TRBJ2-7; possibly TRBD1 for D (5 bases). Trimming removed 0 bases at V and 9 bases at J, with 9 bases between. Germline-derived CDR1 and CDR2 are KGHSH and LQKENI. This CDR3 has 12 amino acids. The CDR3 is CASSPPQGWQYF. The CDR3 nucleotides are TGTGCCAGCTCACCACCCCAGGGCTGGCAGTACTTC.

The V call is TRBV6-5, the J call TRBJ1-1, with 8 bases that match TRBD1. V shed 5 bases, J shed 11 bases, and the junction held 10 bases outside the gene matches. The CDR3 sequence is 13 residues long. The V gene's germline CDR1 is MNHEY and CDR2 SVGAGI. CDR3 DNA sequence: TGTGCCAGCAGTACCCCCACGACAGGGGTTGCTTTCTTT. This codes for CASSTPTTGVAFF.

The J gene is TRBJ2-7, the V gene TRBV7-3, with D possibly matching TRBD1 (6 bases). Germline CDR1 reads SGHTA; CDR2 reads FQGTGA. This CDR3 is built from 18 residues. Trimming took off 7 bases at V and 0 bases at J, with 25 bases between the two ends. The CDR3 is CASTPPDRLPGGSYEQYF. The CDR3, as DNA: TGTGCCAGCACCCCCCCCGACAGGCTCCCTGGGGGCTCCTACGAGCAGTACTTC. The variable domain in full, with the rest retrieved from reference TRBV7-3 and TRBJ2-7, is GAGVSQTPSNKVTEKGKYVELRCDPISGHTALYWYRQSLGQGPEFLIYFQGTGAADDSGLPNDRFFAVRPEGSVSTLKIQRTERGDSAVYLCASTPPDRLPGGSYEQYFGPGTRLTVT.

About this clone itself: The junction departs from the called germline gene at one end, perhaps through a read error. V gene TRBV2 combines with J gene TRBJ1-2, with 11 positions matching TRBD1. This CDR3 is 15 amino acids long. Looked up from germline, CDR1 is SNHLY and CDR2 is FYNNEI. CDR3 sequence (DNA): TGTGCCAGCAGGGAAGGGACAGGGGGAGCCGATGGCTACACCTTC. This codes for CASREGTGGADGYTF.

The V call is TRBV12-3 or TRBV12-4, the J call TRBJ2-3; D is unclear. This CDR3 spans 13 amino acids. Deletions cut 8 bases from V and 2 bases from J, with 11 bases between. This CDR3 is CASGPSNTDTQYF. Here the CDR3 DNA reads TGTGCCAGCGGGCCCTCAAACACAGATACGCAGTATTTT.

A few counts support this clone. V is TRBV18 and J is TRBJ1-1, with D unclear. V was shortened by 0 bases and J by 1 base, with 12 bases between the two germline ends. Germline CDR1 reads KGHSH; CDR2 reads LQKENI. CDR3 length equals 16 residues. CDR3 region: CASSPPSLRANTEAFF. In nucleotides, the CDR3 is TGTGCCAGCTCACCACCAAGCCTGAGGGCGAACACTGAAGCTTTCTTT.

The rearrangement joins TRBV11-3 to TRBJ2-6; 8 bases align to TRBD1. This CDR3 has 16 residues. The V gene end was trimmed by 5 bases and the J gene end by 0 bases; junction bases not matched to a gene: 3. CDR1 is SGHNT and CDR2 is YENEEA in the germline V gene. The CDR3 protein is CASSEGQGSGANVLTF. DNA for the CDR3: TGTGCCAGCAGCGAAGGACAGGGCTCTGGGGCCAACGTCCTGACTTTC.